A selection of T cell receptor beta chains follows, all from one sample in a study of T cell responses to AZD1222 COVID-19 vaccine. Generated by immunoSEQ multiplex PCR, the TCRdb table keeps only in-frame clones and is missing some. The table lists about 130,000 clones, around 90% of them singletons. Sample: peripheral blood, taken on day 0 of AZD1222 vaccination. Receptors were obtained from an adult in good health. Both conserved end residues are part of each CDR3. D genes are given only for firm matches. Clone size is stated in some rows and not others, as once, few, many or a class when expanded.

j_gene | v_gene | abundance | d_gene | CDR3nt | CDR3aa
TRBJ1-2 | TRBV18 | NA | TRBD1 | TGTGCCAGCTCTTACGGACAGGGGAGGAACTATGGCTACACCTTC | CASSYGQGRNYGYTF
TRBJ2-7 | TRBV28 | NA | NA | TGTGCCAGCAGTTCCATAGCCGGGGACGAGCAGTACTTC | CASSSIAGDEQYF
TRBJ1-2 | TRBV29-1 | NA | NA | TGCAGCGTCTTCATAGGGGGGTTCGGGGGCTACACCTTC | CSVFIGGFGGYTF
TRBJ1-2 | TRBV18 | NA | NA | TGTGCCAGCTCACCCCCGGTAGTACCAGGCTACACCTTC | CASSPPVVPGYTF
TRBJ2-1 | TRBV6-5 | NA | TRBD2 | TGTGCCAGCAGTTACTCGGTGCGGGGGGGACGTGGTGAGCAGTTCTTC | CASSYSVRGGRGEQFF
TRBJ2-7 | TRBV30 | NA | NA | TGTGCCTGGGGACTGGGAACCTACGAGCAGTACTTC | CAWGLGTYEQYF
TRBJ1-2 | TRBV15 | NA | TRBD1 | TGTGCCACCAGCAGAGAGGACAGGGGGGGACGTGGCTACACCTTC | CATSREDRGGRGYTF
TRBJ1-2 | TRBV4-3 | once | NA | TGCGCCAGCAGCCAAGATCGGACCGACAACTATGGCTACACCTTC | CASSQDRTDNYGYTF
TRBJ1-5 | TRBV28 | NA | NA | TGTGCCAGCAGCACCGGACACAGGACTAAGAATCAGCCCCAGCATTTT | CASSTGHRTKNQPQHF
TRBJ1-2 | TRBV6-5 | NA | TRBD1 | TGTGCCAGCAGAACAGGGGGCGTCCATGGCTACACCTTC | CASRTGGVHGYTF
TRBJ2-7 | TRBV27 | NA | NA | TGTGCCAGCAGTTTCCAGGGAGAATTCTACGAGCAGTACTTC | CASSFQGEFYEQYF
TRBJ2-7 | TRBV20-1 | NA | TRBD2 | TGCAGTGCCAGGAGCGGGGTCGAGCAGTACTTC | CSARSGVEQYF
TRBJ1-2 | TRBV15 | NA | NA | TGTGCCACCAGCAAAAGCCCAACACTCTCTAGCCCTGGCTACACCTTC | CATSKSPTLSSPGYTF
TRBJ1-1 | TRBV28 | NA | NA | TGTGCCAGCAGTTTGACCACTGAAGCTTTCTTT | CASSLTTEAFF
TRBJ2-7 | TRBV5-1 | few | TRBD2 | TGCGCCAGCAGCCTATCCGGGACTAGCGTATACGAGCAGTACTTC | CASSLSGTSVYEQYF
TRBJ2-2 | TRBV30 | once | NA | TGTGCCTGGAGTGTACCCGGCCAGGGAGGAATGCGGTGGAGGGAGCTGTTTTTT | CAWSVPGQGGMRWRELFF
TRBJ2-1 | TRBV5-1 | once | TRBD1 | TGCGCCAGCAGTAAAAGCCCCGGGACAGGGGTGGGGAATGAGCAGTTCTTC | CASSKSPGTGVGNEQFF
TRBJ2-1 | TRBV3-1/TRBV3-2 | NA | NA | TGTGCCAGCTTCGAACTGGAATACTACAATGAGCAGTTCTTC | CASFELEYYNEQFF
TRBJ2-6 | TRBV6-4 | many | NA | TGTGCCAGCAGTGACTCGTCCGAATCTGGGGCCAACGTCCTGACTTTC | CASSDSSESGANVLTF
TRBJ2-3 | TRBV6-5 | NA | NA | TGTGCCAGCACCCTAGCGTTGGCAGATACGCAGTATTTT | CASTLALADTQYF
TRBJ1-2 | TRBV7-2 | NA | NA | TGTGCCAGCAGCCCCACAGTTGTAACCAGCTATGGCTACACCTTC | CASSPTVVTSYGYTF
TRBJ2-7 | TRBV13 | few | TRBD1 | TGTGCCAGCAGCTTAGGGGGACAGGGCTCCTACGAGCAGTACTTC | CASSLGGQGSYEQYF
TRBJ2-3 | TRBV7-3 | NA | TRBD2 | TGTGCCAGCAGAGATAGCGGGGAACCCACAGATACGCAGTATTTT | CASRDSGEPTDTQYF
TRBJ1-2 | TRBV4-3 | NA | NA | TGCGCCAGCAGCCAAGAATACCAGGGTCCGCTCAACTATGGCTACACCTTC | CASSQEYQGPLNYGYTF
TRBJ2-7 | TRBV2 | few | TRBD2 | TGTGCCAGCAGTGGGACTAGCGGAAGGACCTACGAGCAGTACTTC | CASSGTSGRTYEQYF
TRBJ2-7 | TRBV24-1 | NA | TRBD2 | TGTGCCACCAGTGATGGGGGACTACCAGAGCAGTACTTC | CATSDGGLPEQYF
TRBJ2-1 | TRBV29-1 | once | NA | TGCAGCACCGCCGCTAGTGTCGGCAATGAGCAGTTCTTC | CSTAASVGNEQFF
TRBJ1-4 | TRBV27 | NA | NA | TGTGCCAGCAGTCCTGGACAGTCTGGTAATGAAAAACTGTTTTTT | CASSPGQSGNEKLFF
TRBJ1-2 | TRBV19 | NA | TRBD1 | TGTGCCAGTAGCCGGACAGGGACAATCTATGGCTACACCTTC | CASSRTGTIYGYTF